A selection of T cell receptor beta chains follows, all from one sample in a study of CD8+ T cells in alopecia areata. Only in-frame clones appear in the TCRdb table, and some are missing; sequencing was by immunoSEQ multiplex PCR. Of some 110,000 clones in the sample, under 60% were seen once. The sample was CD8+ T cells sorted from blood, taken at week 24, from a patient treated with tofacitinib. The source is a human donor with alopecia areata. Each CDR3 is given with its conserved first and last residue. A D gene is named only where the DNA matches it firmly. Not all rows give a size; the values are once, few, many and, for expanded clones, a class.

v_gene: TRBV7-8
abundance: NA
d_gene: NA
j_gene: TRBJ2-3
CDR3nt: TGTGCCAGCAGCTTAGCTACCCCCGGGTGGGGCACAGATACGCAGTATTTT
CDR3aa: CASSLATPGWGTDTQYF

v_gene: TRBV27
abundance: NA
d_gene: NA
j_gene: TRBJ2-3
CDR3nt: TGTGCCAGCAGTTTATTCGGGGGTCTTAGCACAGATACGCAGTATTTT
CDR3aa: CASSLFGGLSTDTQYF

v_gene: TRBV4-3
abundance: few
d_gene: NA
j_gene: TRBJ2-6
CDR3nt: TGCGCCAGCAGCACTGAAATGGGGGCTGGGGCCAACGTCCTGACTTTC
CDR3aa: CASSTEMGAGANVLTF

v_gene: TRBV7-9
abundance: NA
d_gene: NA
j_gene: TRBJ1-2
CDR3nt: TGTGCCAGCAGCTTGGGGGCGGCAGGGAACTATGGCTACACCTTC
CDR3aa: CASSLGAAGNYGYTF

v_gene: TRBV14
abundance: NA
d_gene: NA
j_gene: TRBJ1-4
CDR3nt: TGTGCCAGCAGCCAGTACACCCCTCCGAACGAAAAACTGTTTTTT
CDR3aa: CASSQYTPPNEKLFF

v_gene: TRBV27
abundance: NA
d_gene: TRBD1
j_gene: TRBJ2-5
CDR3nt: TGTGCCAGCAGTTTAGGTCAGGGGGAGTTAGAGACCCAGTACTTC
CDR3aa: CASSLGQGELETQYF

v_gene: TRBV5-1
abundance: NA
d_gene: TRBD1
j_gene: TRBJ2-7
CDR3nt: TGCGCCAGCAGCGGACAGGGGGTCAACGAGCAGTACTTC
CDR3aa: CASSGQGVNEQYF

v_gene: TRBV7-9
abundance: NA
d_gene: NA
j_gene: TRBJ1-1
CDR3nt: TGTGCCAGCAGCTTGGACAGTTACATGAACACTGAAGCTTTCTTT
CDR3aa: CASSLDSYMNTEAFF

v_gene: TRBV2
abundance: NA
d_gene: NA
j_gene: TRBJ2-3
CDR3nt: TGTGCCAGTTCGTTTTCTACCGCAGATACGCAGTATTTT
CDR3aa: CASSFSTADTQYF

v_gene: TRBV6-5
abundance: few
d_gene: NA
j_gene: TRBJ2-7
CDR3nt: TGTGCCAGCAGTTACCAGGGTCCCTCCTACGAGCAGTACTTC
CDR3aa: CASSYQGPSYEQYF

v_gene: TRBV5-6
abundance: NA
d_gene: NA
j_gene: TRBJ2-7
CDR3nt: TGTGCCAGCAGCCCCCCAGGGGCATACGAGCAGTACTTC
CDR3aa: CASSPPGAYEQYF

v_gene: TRBV9
abundance: NA
d_gene: NA
j_gene: TRBJ2-1
CDR3nt: TGTGCCAGCAGCGTAGTCTCAGGGAGCTATGAGCAGTTCTTC
CDR3aa: CASSVVSGSYEQFF

v_gene: TRBV7-9
abundance: NA
d_gene: NA
j_gene: TRBJ1-1
CDR3nt: TGTGCCAGCAGCTTAATCGTGGGGACTGAAGCTTTCTTT
CDR3aa: CASSLIVGTEAFF

v_gene: TRBV7-2
abundance: NA
d_gene: NA
j_gene: TRBJ2-7
CDR3nt: TGTGCCAGCAGCTTAGCGCAACGGATCCCGATCTACGAGCAGTACTTC
CDR3aa: CASSLAQRIPIYEQYF

v_gene: TRBV27
abundance: NA
d_gene: TRBD1
j_gene: TRBJ1-2
CDR3nt: TGTGCCAGCAGCCCCTCGTGGGAGGGGGCGCGCGGCTACACCTTC
CDR3aa: CASSPSWEGARGYTF

v_gene: TRBV4-3
abundance: few
d_gene: NA
j_gene: TRBJ2-7
CDR3nt: TGCGCCAGCAGCCAAACGGGACTGGGTTGGGGATCGGACAGGTCTTCCTACGAGCAGTACTTC
CDR3aa: CASSQTGLGWGSDRSSYEQYF

v_gene: TRBV13
abundance: NA
d_gene: TRBD2
j_gene: TRBJ2-7
CDR3nt: TGTGCCAGCAGCTTAGGGACTAGCGGGCACGAGCAGTACTTC
CDR3aa: CASSLGTSGHEQYF

v_gene: TRBV13
abundance: once
d_gene: NA
j_gene: TRBJ2-2
CDR3nt: TGTGCCAGCAGCTTTGGAGGCGGGGAGCTGTTTTTT
CDR3aa: CASSFGGGELFF

v_gene: TRBV7-2
abundance: few
d_gene: NA
j_gene: TRBJ2-2
CDR3nt: TGTGCCAGCATTAAAGACAGAAACACCGGGGAGCTGTTTTTT
CDR3aa: CASIKDRNTGELFF

v_gene: TRBV13
abundance: once
d_gene: TRBD1
j_gene: TRBJ1-2
CDR3nt: TGTGCCAGCAGCGCCCAACAGGGGGATCCTGATGGCTACACCTTC
CDR3aa: CASSAQQGDPDGYTF

v_gene: TRBV30
abundance: NA
d_gene: NA
j_gene: TRBJ1-1
CDR3nt: TGTGCCTGGAGTGAAGGGGAGGGATATACTGAAGCTTTCTTT
CDR3aa: CAWSEGEGYTEAFF

v_gene: TRBV6-5
abundance: NA
d_gene: NA
j_gene: TRBJ1-1
CDR3nt: TGTGCCAGCAGTTACTTATGGGGGCTGAACACTGAAGCTTTCTTT
CDR3aa: CASSYLWGLNTEAFF

v_gene: TRBV18
abundance: NA
d_gene: TRBD1
j_gene: TRBJ2-5
CDR3nt: TGTGCCAGCTCACCGGCAGGGGGCGAGACCCAGTACTTC
CDR3aa: CASSPAGGETQYF

v_gene: TRBV6-1
abundance: NA
d_gene: NA
j_gene: TRBJ1-1
CDR3nt: TGTGCCAGCAGTGAGTATGCAGAGAACACTGAAGCTTTCTTT
CDR3aa: CASSEYAENTEAFF

v_gene: TRBV7-9
abundance: few
d_gene: NA
j_gene: TRBJ1-3
CDR3nt: TGTGCCAGCGAGGGATCCTCTGGAAACACCATATATTTT
CDR3aa: CASEGSSGNTIYF

v_gene: TRBV5-1
abundance: NA
d_gene: NA
j_gene: TRBJ1-1
CDR3nt: TGCGCCAGCAGCCAGGAAGCCATGAACACTGAAGCTTTCTTT
CDR3aa: CASSQEAMNTEAFF

v_gene: TRBV5-6
abundance: NA
d_gene: TRBD2
j_gene: TRBJ2-1
CDR3nt: TGTGCCAGCAGCTTGGAAGTAGCGGGGGCGGCCGATGAGCAGTTCTTC
CDR3aa: CASSLEVAGAADEQFF

v_gene: TRBV5-8
abundance: once
d_gene: NA
j_gene: TRBJ1-1
CDR3nt: TGTGCCAGCAGCTGGTCTGAAGCTTTCTTT
CDR3aa: CASSWSEAFF